A selection of T cell receptor beta chains follows, all from one sample in a study of shared clonotypes between healthy human individuals. TCRdb's copy holds only in-frame clones and misses some; the assay was immunoSEQ multiplex PCR. The repertoire has about 490,000 clones, 65% to 80% of them found once; the top ten carry over 9.5%. Sequences were obtained from PBMCs. These receptors all come from a woman aged 40 to 50 in good health. Some clones in this sample may be carry-over from other donors' samples. The conserved cysteine and the conserved F or W are not part of the CDR3 here. A clone size is listed for some rows: how often the clone was seen (once, few, many), or a class if it is expanded.

size	V	J	CDR3
once	TRBV6-5	TRBJ2-2	ASKRGGAVTGELF
NA	TRBV11-2	TRBJ2-7	ASSLGRGLTGYEQY
NA	TRBV30	TRBJ1-4	AWSIQGSDEKLF
NA	TRBV7-9	TRBJ2-2	ASSLGVANTGELF
NA	TRBV4-2	TRBJ1-2	ASSQVGDNYGYT
NA	TRBV4-3	TRBJ2-7	ASSRSLAGGSYEQY
NA	TRBV5-4	TRBJ1-6	ASSLEGQGSLH
NA	TRBV27	TRBJ2-3	ASSLQRGDTQY
NA	TRBV9	TRBJ2-3	ASSVGGSGIVDTQY
NA	TRBV5-4	TRBJ2-7	ASSLAGREYEQY
NA	TRBV2	TRBJ1-5	ASSVDRGNQPQH
NA	TRBV2	TRBJ2-1	ASSTDRGSYNEQF
NA	TRBV29-1	TRBJ2-7	SVAGTSSYEQY
NA	TRBV6-1	TRBJ2-7	ASSEEGRGYEQY
few	TRBV18	TRBJ1-6	ASSPRDNSPLH
NA	TRBV30	TRBJ2-7	AWSGSGSSYEQY
NA	TRBV5-1	TRBJ2-2	ASSPQTGLFANTGELF
NA	TRBV7-8	TRBJ2-7	ASSQRGWGLAVYEQY
NA	TRBV19	TRBJ1-4	ASSTGGGNEKLF
NA	TRBV6-4	TRBJ2-1	ASSEQTSGGGVNEQF
few	TRBV10-3	TRBJ2-7	AISLRDRGGYEQY
NA	TRBV27	TRBJ2-1	ASSLWTSGRAYNEQF
NA	TRBV7-2	TRBJ2-3	ASSPSVSTDTQY
NA	TRBV6-1	TRBJ2-5	ASSASRLQETQY
NA	TRBV6-1	TRBJ2-5	ASSAPGQGRETQY
few	TRBV30	TRBJ2-1	AWSSISGRAYNEQF
NA	TRBV5-1	TRBJ1-6	ASSFGQGGSPLH
few	TRBV7-8	TRBJ1-1	ASRNREDTEAF
NA	TRBV28	TRBJ2-3	ASTLWGGSTDTQY
NA	TRBV16	TRBJ1-1	ASSQRAGAGTEAF
many	TRBV5-1	TRBJ1-1	ASSSQGQNTEAF
NA	TRBV2	TRBJ1-3	ASSGGRLNSGNTIY
NA	TRBV6-1	TRBJ1-3	ASSDRWSGNTIY
NA	TRBV28	TRBJ2-1	AAHKSSYNEQF
NA	TRBV29-1	TRBJ1-1	SVGEGEAAF
NA	TRBV4-1	TRBJ2-7	ASSQFPSSYEQY
NA	TRBV2	TRBJ1-1	ASSDADRGNTEAF
NA	TRBV30	TRBJ1-2	AWRRDRTYVNYGHT
few	TRBV10-3	TRBJ1-5	AISELTVNQPQH
NA	TRBV27	TRBJ2-2	ASSLLTGELF
once	TRBV7-3	TRBJ1-5	ASSLAGGSNNQPQH
NA	TRBV28	TRBJ1-2	ASSSPDRNYGYT
NA	TRBV18	TRBJ2-4	ASSPGTKNIQY